This TCR beta chain was captured in a study of T-cell reconstitution after alpha-beta-depleted transplantation in children. As it was prepared, the TCRbeta library received unique molecular identifiers. TCRdb re-called the PCR reads through MiXCR, storing one row per CDR3 protein. Of about 980,000 distinct CDR3 sequences in the sample, about 29% are singletons; the top ten hold roughly 27%. Concerning this clonotype itself: Its antigen is not identified.

V was cut by 3 bases and J by 5 bases, with 11 bases left in between. This CDR3 has 14 residues. Germline V gene lookup returns CDR1 SGHRS and CDR2 YFSETQ. Study-level results: Reportedly, only several hundred clones from non-depleted graft cells drove alpha-beta T-cell counts at about two months. Elevated TCRbeta diversity at day 60 was traced, in some patients, to surviving recipient T cells and thymic progenitors. A year had passed since transplant, and T-cell counts and diversity by then came mostly from newly produced T cells.

The clonotype was recovered from a boy less than two years old who had a stem cell transplant for SCID, so the T cells may come from the graft donor. Here the sequenced sample was PBMCs, mostly from graft donor cells, taken 360 days after TCRalphabeta/CD19-depleted stem cell transplant. The chain couples TRBV5-1 to TRBJ1-4, with unresolved D. The CDR3 DNA reads as TGCGCCAGCAGCTCACAGCCTTCCAATGAAAAACTGTTTTTT. Residues: CASSSQPSNEKLFF.